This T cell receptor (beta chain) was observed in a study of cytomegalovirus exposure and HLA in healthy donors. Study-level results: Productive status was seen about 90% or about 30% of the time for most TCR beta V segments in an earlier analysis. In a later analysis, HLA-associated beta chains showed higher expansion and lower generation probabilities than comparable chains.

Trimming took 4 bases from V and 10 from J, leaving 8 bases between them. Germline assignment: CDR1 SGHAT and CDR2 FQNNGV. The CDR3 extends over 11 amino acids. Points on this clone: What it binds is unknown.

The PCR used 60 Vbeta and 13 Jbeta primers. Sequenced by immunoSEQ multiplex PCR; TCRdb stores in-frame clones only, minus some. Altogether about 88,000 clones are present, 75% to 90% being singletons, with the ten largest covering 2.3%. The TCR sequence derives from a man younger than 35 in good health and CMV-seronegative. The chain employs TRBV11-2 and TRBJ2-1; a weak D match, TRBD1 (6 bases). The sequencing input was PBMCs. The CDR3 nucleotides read TGTGCCAGCAGCTCGGGACAAGAGCAGTTCTTC. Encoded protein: CASSSGQEQFF.